One and the same sample provided the 10 T cell receptor beta chains below, sequenced in a study of vaccination and CD4 T cells after COVID-19. Cultured CD4+ T cells had their DNA profiled by the Oncomine TCR Beta short-read assay. TCRdb analysed the PCR reads with MiXCR anew, one entry per CDR3 protein. Of 9,900 or so distinct CDR3 sequences in the sample, about 33% were seen once. Treatment reported: roughly 10-day PBMC culture with coronavirus spike peptide pools or control peptides (ViraFEST assay). These receptors' antigens are unknown. This sample comprised CD4+ T cells from blood, cultured in vitro, obtained after SARS-CoV-2 vaccination. These receptor sequences come from a human donor who had recovered from COVID-19.

The V and J genes are TRBV6-5 and TRBJ2-7, with 11 bases fitting TRBD2. The CDR3 contains 17 residues. CDR1 and CDR2 from the germline V gene are MNHEY and SVGAGI. V trimming: 0 bases; J trimming: 5 bases; junction bases outside the gene matches: 9. The CDR3 protein is CASSYSGASGRWDEQYF. In DNA form, the CDR3 reads TGTGCCAGCAGTTACTCGGGAGCTAGCGGGAGGTGGGACGAGCAGTACTTC.

The rearrangement uses TRBV6-2 or TRBV6-3 and TRBJ1-1; no definite D call. CDR1 is MNHEY, CDR2 SVGEGT, per germline. Trimming pared 2 bases from V and 1 base from J, leaving 8 bases between. CDR3 size: 14 residues. The CDR3, as DNA: TGTGCCAGCAGTTACGTGAGGACGAACACTGAAGCTTTCTTT. Translation: CASSYVRTNTEAFF.

This clonotype appeared a few times. This CDR3 reads CASSLATGVRNTGELFF. CDR3 DNA sequence: TGTGCCAGCAGCTTAGCGACAGGGGTGCGGAACACCGGGGAGCTGTTTTTT. V is TRBV7-2 and J is TRBJ2-2; 8 bases are shared with TRBD1. Germline CDR1 and CDR2: SGHTA and FQGNSA. The junction had 4 bases not matched to a gene; V was cut back by 0 bases and J by 1 base. The CDR3 extends over 17 amino acids.

This clonotype was recorded a few times. V gene TRBV19 combines with J gene TRBJ2-3, with D perhaps TRBD2 (7 bases). Germline CDR1 and CDR2: LNHDA and SQIVND (reference sequence). Deletions cut 8 bases from V and 2 bases from J, with 11 bases between. CDR3 size: 13 residues. The CDR3, as DNA: TGTGCCAGTGGGGGGGCTCCCACAGATACGCAGTATTTT. Its translation is CASGGAPTDTQYF.

This clonotype has a handful of counts. The chain carries TRBV27 and TRBJ2-7, with D unclear. The germline V gene has CDR1 MNHEY and CDR2 SMNVEV (reference sequence). There are 16 residues in the CDR3. V gave up 3 bases and J gave up 2 bases, with 17 bases separating them. CDR3 nucleotide sequence: TGTGCCAGCAGTTTCGGTTTTGGCGAGATAGCCTACGAGCAGTACTTC. It yields the protein CASSFGFGEIAYEQYF.

The chain links TRBV6-1 to TRBJ2-1; 8 positions agree with TRBD1. CDR1 and CDR2 from the germline V gene are MNHNS and SASEGT. This CDR3 is 17 amino acids long. V gave up 5 bases and J gave up 9 bases; unmatched junction bases: 18. CDR3 loop: CASSLTGQGLLSGEQFF. DNA for the CDR3: TGTGCCAGCAGTCTGACCGGACAGGGCCTTCTTTCGGGTGAGCAGTTCTTC.

The chain employs TRBV7-8 and TRBJ2-3; TRBD1 matches at 7 bases. CDR1 is SGHVS, CDR2 FQNEAQ, per germline. V lost 2 bases, J lost 1 base, and 9 bases stayed unmatched. The CDR3 spans 17 residues. The CDR3 spells CASSLREQGPRTDTQYF. CDR3 coding DNA: TGTGCCAGCAGCTTAAGAGAACAGGGGCCTCGCACAGATACGCAGTATTTT.

This clonotype has only a few counts. CDR3 loop: CASRASGRDTQYF. For the CDR3, the DNA is TGTGCCAGTAGGGCTAGCGGGAGGGATACGCAGTATTTT. The chain joins TRBV27 to TRBJ2-3; TRBD2 agrees at 11 bases. From germline, CDR1 is MNHEY and CDR2 SMNVEV (reference sequence). V lost 9 bases and J lost 6; bases outside the gene matches: 5. This CDR3 has 13 amino acids.

About this clonotype itself: At one boundary the junction diverges from the germline segment, which might be a read error. The chain has TRBV19 and TRBJ2-2; D is ambiguous. The V gene's germline CDR1 is LNHDA and CDR2 SQIVND (reference sequence). CDR3 length equals 16 residues. CDR3 nucleotide sequence: TGTGCCAGTAGTATGTACCGGTCCCCTACCACCGCGGAGCTGTTTTTT. Protein product: CASSMYRSPTTAELFF.

Only a few counts were recorded for this clonotype. This chain connects TRBV24-1 to TRBJ1-1; 8 bases align to TRBD1. This CDR3 has 15 residues. Germline CDR1 reads KGHDR; CDR2 reads SFDVKD. The V segment lost 3 bases and the J segment 5 bases; nucleotides outside the gene matches: 7. CDR3 protein: CATSDSRTGRTEAFF. In DNA form, the CDR3 reads TGTGCCACCAGTGATAGCCGGACAGGGCGGACTGAAGCTTTCTTT.